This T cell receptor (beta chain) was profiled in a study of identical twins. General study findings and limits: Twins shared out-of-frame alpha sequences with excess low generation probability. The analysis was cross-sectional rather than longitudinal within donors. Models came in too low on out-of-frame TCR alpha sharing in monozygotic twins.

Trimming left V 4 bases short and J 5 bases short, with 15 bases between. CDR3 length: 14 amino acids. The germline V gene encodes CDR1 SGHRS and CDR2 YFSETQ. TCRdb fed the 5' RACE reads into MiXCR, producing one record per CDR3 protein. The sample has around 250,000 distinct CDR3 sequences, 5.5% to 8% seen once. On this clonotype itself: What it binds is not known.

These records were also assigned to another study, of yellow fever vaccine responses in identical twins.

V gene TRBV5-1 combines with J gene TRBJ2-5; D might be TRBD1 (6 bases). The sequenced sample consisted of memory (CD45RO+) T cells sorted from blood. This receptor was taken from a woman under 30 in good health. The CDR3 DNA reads TGCGCCAGCAGCCCACGTCCCCAGGGGGAGACCCAGTACTTC. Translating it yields CASSPRPQGETQYF.